This TCR beta chain was retrieved from a study of a mutant IDH1 vaccine in newly diagnosed glioma (dated by TCRdb to about 2021). Context from the whole study: Patients received eight vaccinations in weeks 1, 3, 5, 7, 11, 15, 19 and 23, corresponding to visits V03 through V10. Of the 32 patients who were treated, around 62% were male and 37.5% were female, and the mean age was about 40 years. Prior to enrollment, standard therapy consisting of radiotherapy alone, temozolomide alone, or radiochemotherapy with temozolomide had been administered to patients, with the combination being received by most patients. Longitudinal TCRB deep sequencing was done for 25 to 30 treated patients, wherever samples were available for exploratory analyses. Peripheral blood was drawn at six visits: V03 (baseline), V05, V07, V10, V12 and V13. Vaccination began 4-6 weeks after radiotherapy alone, or alongside temozolomide cycles in the chemotherapy-containing groups. The paper's findings and limits, for the study overall: Across multiple MHC alleles, vaccine-induced immune responses were seen in around 94% of patients. Changes in the top peripheral T cell clonotypes picked up by TCRB sequencing did not appear to be linked to pseudoprogression. Availability determined which PBMC samples were chosen for TCRB deep sequencing. The authors stated that sample limitations prevented analyses of patient blood samples from being reproduced.

CDR1 and CDR2, per the germline V gene, are SGDLS and YYNGEE. Trimmed from V: 0 bases; trimmed from J: 4 bases; junction bases lacking a gene match: 2. Inclusive of the bounding cysteine and phenylalanine, the CDR3 is 15 residues long. The only DNA kept is the CDR3, 45 bases in frame from the first base. The time point label, read with the paper, signifies: week 5, during vaccination. Each vaccine dose was 300 ug of a 20-mer mutant IDH1 peptide in Montanide, given subcutaneously with topical imiquimod. The donors had newly diagnosed IDH1-mutant astrocytomas of WHO grade 3 or 4 that showed loss of nuclear ATRX. The samples were drawn from NOA16, a multicentre, single-arm, open-label phase I trial in Germany that tested a mutant IDH1 peptide vaccine in humans for the first time. The DNeasy Blood and Tissue Kit was used to extract genomic DNA from EDTA blood for TCRB sequencing. On this clone: This clone's antigen is unknown. Base qualities are not recorded, but no much larger clone differs from it by a single base.

The protocol used for the library was the immunoSEQ multiplex PCR assay. The hsTCRB Kit was used according to the manufacturer's protocol to amplify rearranged TCR beta chain sequences. An Illumina MiSeq was used to sequence the TCRB libraries. The study's processing was this. The proprietary platform of the kit vendor was used for demultiplexing, trimming and gene mapping. The source is immuneACCESS, and TCRdb retained only in-frame sequences with V and J called. Part of the clones is not carried over; for the studies checked, unresolved V genes explain less than half of this, and the remainder is unexplained. That table is the source of V, J and clone size, and D and trimming were worked out from the DNA. The sample yields roughly 40,000 clones; over 75% were counted once. Approximately 1.5% of the sample is in the top ten clones.

This receptor was taken from a man aged 35-49 years with glioma. Specimen: PBMCs, collected from a glioma patient whose treatment included an IDH1 peptide vaccine. Recombination connected TRBV9 to TRBJ1-3, with 9 bases aligning to TRBD1. The CDR3 protein is CASSVGQGEGNTIYF. The DNA sequence reads TGTGCCAGCAGCGTAGGACAGGGGGAAGGAAACACCATATATTTT.